This passage covers 17 T cell receptor beta chains from one sample sequenced in a study of cytomegalovirus exposure and HLA in healthy donors. The PCR had 60 Vbeta and 13 Jbeta primers. Profiled with immunoSEQ multiplex PCR; TCRdb holds only in-frame clones, not every one. The sample shows around 61,000 clones, around 89% of them seen only once. Specimen: PBMCs. The source of these receptors is a man aged 25-40 years in good health and CMV-seropositive.

The chain carries TRBV2 and TRBJ2-5; a possible D gene is TRBD2 (5 bases). The V end was cut by 8 bases, the J end by 5 bases, with 15 bases between. Germline CDR1 reads SNHLY; CDR2 reads FYNNEI. The CDR3 has 13 residues. The CDR3 protein is CASARESGETQYF. The CDR3 nucleotides are TGTGCCAGCGCCCGGGAAAGTGGGGAGACCCAGTACTTC.

This clone was observed a handful of times. The chain employs TRBV25-1 and TRBJ2-2, with 8 nucleotides matching TRBD1. Germline CDR1 reads MGHDK; CDR2 reads SYGVNS. The V and J ends lost 4 bases and 4 bases, in that order; junction bases with no gene match: 2. The CDR3 is 14 amino acids. The CDR3: CASSATGGTGELFF. CDR3 nucleotides: TGTGCCAGCAGTGCCACAGGGGGCACCGGGGAGCTGTTTTTT.

This clone was observed a single time. The chain employs TRBV2 and TRBJ1-1; D is uncertain. The V gene lost 8 bases and the J gene lost 0 bases, with 10 bases spanning the gap. Germline V lookup: CDR1 SNHLY, CDR2 FYNNEI. This CDR3 is built from 13 residues. CDR3 bases: TGTGCCAGCCTGGTGGAGGTGAACACTGAAGCTTTCTTT. It encodes CASLVEVNTEAFF.

This chain links TRBV18 with TRBJ2-5; TRBD2 is a possible D gene (6 bases). V was pared by 3 bases and J by 4 bases, with 18 bases between. Germline loops: CDR1 KGHSH, CDR2 LQKENI. The length of the CDR3 is 16 residues. Here the CDR3 reads CASSPRSEGPGETQYF. The CDR3 coding sequence is TGTGCCAGCTCACCCAGGTCGGAGGGGCCCGGAGAGACCCAGTACTTC.

This sequence joins TRBV5-6 and TRBJ2-1; 9 bases are a match to TRBD2. The V gene's germline CDR1 is SGHDT and CDR2 YYEEEE. With V trimmed by 0 bases and J by 7 bases, 5 bases remained unmatched. There are 15 residues in the CDR3. CDR3 coding DNA: TGTGCCAGCAGCTTGGAGACTAGCGGTGGTAATGAGCAGTTCTTC. This encodes CASSLETSGGNEQFF.

The gene calls are TRBV19 and TRBJ1-3; TRBD1 matches at 7 bases. The CDR3 runs 16 residues. V was pared by 6 bases and J by 0 bases, with 8 bases of the junction left unmatched. The germline V gene has CDR1 LNHDA and CDR2 SQIVND (reference sequence). The CDR3 DNA is TGTGCCAGTAGCCGGACAGGTCTCCTCTCTGGAAACACCATATATTTT. Its translation: CASSRTGLLSGNTIYF.

The V call is TRBV27, the J call TRBJ2-7, with 7 bases matching TRBD2. V shed 6 bases, J shed 2 bases, and the junction held 10 bases outside the gene matches. The CDR3 runs 15 residues. Germline V gives CDR1 MNHEY, CDR2 SMNVEV (reference sequence). The CDR3 spells CASRSVWREPYEQYF. CDR3 coding DNA: TGTGCCAGCAGATCCGTCTGGCGGGAGCCCTACGAGCAGTACTTC.

In its sample, this clone was seen once. Different DNA sequences within this sample yield the same CDR3. The chain uses TRBV18 and TRBJ1-1; possibly TRBD1 for D (5 bases). Germline V gene data show CDR1 as KGHSH and CDR2 as LQKENI. This CDR3 is 13 amino acids long. V was pared by 4 bases and J by 0 bases, with 6 bases between. DNA for the CDR3: TGTGCCAGCTCACGGGGCATGAACACTGAAGCTTTCTTT. This sequence encodes CASSRGMNTEAFF.

The chain joins TRBV9 to TRBJ2-1; 12 bases agree with TRBD2. Germline-derived CDR1 and CDR2 are SGDLS and YYNGEE. This CDR3 is 16 amino acids long. The V gene end was trimmed by 2 bases and the J gene end by 6 bases; junction bases not matched to a gene: 6. The CDR3: CASSVGLAGFFNEQFF. CDR3 coding DNA: TGTGCCAGCAGCGTTGGACTAGCGGGATTTTTCAATGAGCAGTTCTTC.

The rearrangement joins TRBV5-1 to TRBJ1-1; D gene ambiguous. The germline CDR1 and CDR2 sequences are SGHRS and YFSETQ. This CDR3 has 15 residues. Trimming removed 6 bases from V and 1 base from J, with 16 bases in between. CDR3 residues: CASIFGGGKNTEAFF. The CDR3 nucleotides read TGCGCCAGCATCTTCGGAGGCGGGAAGAACACTGAAGCTTTCTTT.

This sequence joins TRBV27 and TRBJ2-5; 7 bases are shared with TRBD1. CDR3 length: 15 residues. Germline V gene lookup returns CDR1 MNHEY and CDR2 SMNVEV (reference sequence). The V gene end was trimmed by 5 bases and the J gene end by 3 bases; junction bases not matched to a gene: 9. CDR3 residues: CASSPLGTAKETQYF. The CDR3, as DNA: TGTGCCAGCAGTCCCCTTGGGACAGCTAAAGAGACCCAGTACTTC.

The chain carries TRBV30 and TRBJ1-3; D is uncertain. The CDR3 runs 14 residues. V was cut by 3 bases and J by 0 bases, with 9 bases left in between. The V gene's germline CDR1 is GTSNPN and CDR2 SVGIG (reference sequence). CDR3 amino acids: CAWRTTISGNTIYF. In nucleotides, the CDR3 is TGTGCCTGGAGAACGACAATCTCTGGAAACACCATATATTTT.

Only a few counts were recorded for this clone. V usage is TRBV19 and J usage is TRBJ2-7, with 7 nucleotides matching TRBD2. Unmatched junction bases numbered 4, after V lost 3 bases and J lost 5 bases. There are 13 residues in the CDR3. CDR1 is LNHDA, CDR2 SQIVND, per germline (reference sequence). CDR3 in amino acids: CASSMGGVNEQYF. The CDR3 DNA reads as TGTGCCAGTAGTATGGGGGGGGTCAACGAGCAGTACTTC.

The genes are TRBV15 and TRBJ2-1, with 7 bases lining up with TRBD2. V lost 5 bases to trimming and J lost 8 bases; unmatched junction nucleotides: 9. The CDR3 runs 14 residues. In germline, CDR1 is LNHNV, CDR2 YYDKDF (reference sequence). The CDR3 nucleotides are TGTGCCACCAGCGGCCGGGACTATAGCCATGAGCAGTTCTTC. Translation gives CATSGRDYSHEQFF.

The chain employs TRBV7-9 and TRBJ2-2; TRBD1 matches 8 bases. The germline V gene encodes CDR1 SEHNR and CDR2 FQNEAQ (reference sequence). The CDR3 spans 15 residues. Germline trimming cut 4 bases from V and 4 bases from J; bases unmatched to any gene: 5. CDR3 bases: TGTGCCAGCAGCTCGGACAGGGTGGGCACCGGGGAGCTGTTTTTT. Translated: CASSSDRVGTGELFF.

The chain employs TRBV6-4 and TRBJ1-2; 10 bases are shared with TRBD1. There are 13 residues in the CDR3. The trim removed 6 bases at V and 3 bases at J, leaving 1 base unmatched. Germline V gene sequence: CDR1 MRHNA, CDR2 SNTAGT. DNA of the CDR3: TGTGCCAGCAGGGGACAGGGGTACTATGGCTACACCTTC. It encodes CASRGQGYYGYTF.

Notes on this clone: This CDR3 is also generated by other DNA sequences in the sample. The CDR3 coding sequence is TGTGCCAGCAGTGAATGGGCTAGCGGGAGCTATACGCAGTATTTT. Encoded protein: CASSEWASGSYTQYF. The rearrangement uses TRBV25-1 and TRBJ2-3; TRBD2 matches 10 bases. The length of the CDR3 is 15 residues. Germline trimming cut 1 base from V and 7 bases from J; bases unmatched to any gene: 5. CDR1 is MGHDK and CDR2 is SYGVNS in the germline V gene. The entire variable domain, with the rest obtained from reference TRBV25-1 and TRBJ2-3, is as follows: EADIYQTPRYLVIGTGKKITLECSQTMGHDKMYWYQQDPGMELHLIHYSYGVNSTEKGDLSSESTVSRIRTEHFPLTLESARPSHTSQYLCASSEWASGSYTQYFGPGTRLTVL.